This entry is about one T cell receptor beta chain. Its antigen is not identified. The source of the sample is a study of neoadjuvant anti-PD-1 for oral cavity cancer. About the research overall: Patients mostly received three to four biweekly nivolumab doses at 3 mg/kg before surgery.

Using immunoSEQ multiplex PCR, the repertoire was profiled, and TCRdb retains in-frame clones only, with some absent. The table records about 15,000 clones, less than 75% of them present only once. Whole-study results and caveats: Higher pretreatment blood Treg/Th17 ratios correlated with higher pretreatment blood and lower post-treatment tumor TCRbeta clonality. Non-responders to neoadjuvant nivolumab had significantly more clonal PBMC T cells than responders.

The CDR3 covers 15 residues. V was pared by 5 bases and J by 3 bases, with 14 bases between. Germline V gives CDR1 LNHDA, CDR2 SQIVND (reference sequence). Patients were newly diagnosed with stage II-IVA oral cavity squamous cell carcinoma without prior systemic or radiation treatment. The chain uses TRBV19 and TRBJ1-5; TRBD1 is a possible D gene (5 bases). The clonotype was recovered from a person aged 40 to 85 with oral cavity squamous cell carcinoma. The specimen was PBMCs, collected before nivolumab (anti-PD-1) treatment. CDR3 in amino acids: CASSAGTASNQPQHF. The CDR3 coding sequence is TGTGCCAGTAGTGCCGGGACGGCCTCCAATCAGCCCCAGCATTTT.